These 31 T cell receptor beta chains were all obtained from the same sample, sequenced in a study of blood T cells in healthy people across ages. Alongside a J-beta primer mix, a sample-barcoded 5' primer served in a second PCR lasting about 7 to 12 cycles. TCRdb itself ran the 5' RACE reads through MiXCR, one entry per CDR3 protein. The top ten clones hold roughly a fifth of a sample with nearly 1 million distinct CDR3 sequences, just over 50% of them seen once. The sample comprised blood. Receptors originate from a woman aged 55 to 70 in good health.

The chain has TRBV20-1 and TRBJ2-1, with 11 nucleotides matching TRBD2. Germline V gene data show CDR1 as DFQATT and CDR2 as SNEGSKA (reference sequence). The ends lost 8 bases at V and 7 bases at J; junction bases unmatched: 7. The length of the CDR3 is 13 residues. DNA of the CDR3: TGCAGTCGTAGCGGGAGGGCCGAAAATGAGCAGTTCTTC. Protein product: CSRSGRAENEQFF.

There are a few counts of this clonotype. This chain links TRBV6-2 or TRBV6-3 with TRBJ2-7; 11 bases are a match to TRBD2. Germline assignment: CDR1 MNHEY and CDR2 SVGEGT. The CDR3 spans 17 residues. Trimming at V came to 2 bases and at J to 1 base, leaving 7 bases not matched to a gene. The CDR3 reads CASSYPGLAGVSYEQYF. The CDR3 region has the DNA TGTGCCAGCAGTTACCCAGGACTAGCGGGCGTATCCTACGAGCAGTACTTC.

The chain links TRBV4-1 to TRBJ1-4, with 9 bases identical to TRBD1. V lost 4 bases to trimming and J lost 6 bases; unmatched junction nucleotides: 9. Germline CDR1 reads MGHRA; CDR2 reads YSYEKL. The CDR3 runs 16 residues. The CDR3 DNA reads TGCGCCAGCAGCCCCGTTGTACAGGGGGCTTATGAAAAACTGTTTTTT. The encoded protein is CASSPVVQGAYEKLFF.

This CDR3 is CASSFQTGRTEAFF. Written as DNA, the CDR3 is TGCGCCAGCAGCTTCCAGACAGGGCGGACTGAAGCTTTCTTT. The chain combines TRBV4-1 with TRBJ1-1, with 7 bases fitting TRBD1. CDR3 length: 14 amino acids. Germline V gene data show CDR1 as MGHRA and CDR2 as YSYEKL. Germline trimming cut 5 bases from V and 5 bases from J; bases unmatched to any gene: 8.

This chain uses TRBV5-1 with TRBJ2-7; 7 bases are a match to TRBD1. The CDR3 runs to 15 residues. J gave up 7 bases and V 0 bases, and 10 bases lay outside the gene matches. Germline assignment: CDR1 SGHRS and CDR2 YFSETQ. CDR3 DNA: TGCGCCAGCAGCTTGGTTGGACAGGTTATCAATGAGCAGTACTTC. Its protein product is CASSLVGQVINEQYF.

This clonotype was found a few times. The V gene is TRBV20-1, the J gene TRBJ1-6; a possible D gene is TRBD1 (5 bases). Germline-derived CDR1 and CDR2 are DFQATT and SNEGSKA (reference sequence). CDR3 length equals 18 residues. Trimming pared 6 bases from V and 0 bases from J, leaving 21 bases between. The CDR3 DNA reads TGCAGTGCCCCAGACTGGGACTTCCAGAGCTCCTATAATTCACCCCTCCACTTT. The encoded protein is CSAPDWDFQSSYNSPLHF.

This clonotype was picked up one time. The chain recombines TRBV6-1 with TRBJ2-1, with 7 bases matching TRBD2. The CDR3 is made up of 15 amino acids. The trim removed 6 bases at V and 6 bases at J, leaving 11 bases unmatched. Germline V gene sequence: CDR1 MNHNS, CDR2 SASEGT. The CDR3 nucleotides read TGTGCCAGCAGGGAGGGAGGGGATTGGGGCAATGAGCAGTTCTTC. Translating it yields CASREGGDWGNEQFF.

V usage is TRBV20-1 and J usage is TRBJ1-4, with D maybe TRBD1 (5 bases). The V end was cut by 0 bases, the J end by 0 bases, with 11 bases between. This CDR3 contains 16 residues. Germline V gene sequence: CDR1 DFQATT, CDR2 SNEGSKA (reference sequence). Here the CDR3 DNA reads TGCAGTGCTAGAGAACCGAGGGGTGCAACTAATGAAAAACTGTTTTTT. Amino acids: CSAREPRGATNEKLFF.

The V call is TRBV3-1, the J call TRBJ2-4, with a possible D match to TRBD2 (6 bases). The J call may be incorrect, as the DNA end agrees better with TRBJ2-7. The CDR3 consists of 15 residues. Germline CDR1 reads LGHDT; CDR2 reads YNNKEL (reference sequence). This CDR3 is CASSQGGKGNYEQYF. CDR3 coding DNA: TGTGCCAGCAGCCAGGGGGGAAAGGGGAACTACGAGCAGTACTTC.

This chain joins TRBV20-1 and TRBJ2-1, with D tentatively TRBD2 (5 bases). Per germline, CDR1 DFQATT and CDR2 SNEGSKA (reference sequence). The CDR3 covers 15 residues. V was shortened by 3 bases and J by 3 bases, with 15 bases between the two germline ends. Here the CDR3 reads CSASPYGKFYNEQFF. CDR3 DNA sequence: TGCAGTGCTAGCCCCTACGGGAAGTTCTACAATGAGCAGTTCTTC.

J is TRBJ2-1 and V is TRBV27, with a tentative D call TRBD2 (5 bases). Trimming stripped 9 bases from V and 5 bases from J, with 20 bases between. The length of the CDR3 is 15 residues. Germline V lookup: CDR1 MNHEY, CDR2 SMNVEV (reference sequence). The CDR3 sequence is CARTCSKRLHNEQFF. Here the CDR3 DNA reads TGTGCCAGGACATGTTCCAAGCGGCTTCACAATGAGCAGTTCTTC.

This chain uses TRBV11-2 with TRBJ2-1; 11 bases line up with TRBD2. In germline, CDR1 is SGHAT, CDR2 FQNNGV. Trimming took 5 bases from V and 6 from J; bases not matched to a gene: 9. The CDR3 has 16 residues. The CDR3 DNA reads as TGTGCCAGCAGCGCCTACGTAGCGGGAGGGCCCAATGAGCAGTTCTTC. Protein: CASSAYVAGGPNEQFF.

V gene TRBV4-3 combines with J gene TRBJ2-1, with 8 bases lining up with TRBD2. Germline V gene data show CDR1 as LGHNA and CDR2 as YSLEER. The CDR3 loop spans 17 amino acids. V lost 2 bases and J lost 4; bases outside the gene matches: 10. The CDR3 spells CASSQSLTSGAYNEQFF. The DNA for the CDR3 is TGCGCCAGCAGCCAATCTCTAACTAGCGGAGCTTACAATGAGCAGTTCTTC.

A few counts support this clonotype. The rearrangement joins TRBV12-3 or TRBV12-4 to TRBJ2-5; D gene uncertain. Trimming took 2 bases from V and 1 from J, leaving 8 bases between them. The CDR3 covers 14 residues. CDR3 bases: TGTGCCAGCAGTTTAAAAGGTCGCCAAGAGACCCAGTACTTC. Translating gives CASSLKGRQETQYF.

The chain joins TRBV20-1 to TRBJ2-1; D might be TRBD2 (6 bases). The CDR3 spans 14 residues. V was trimmed by 6 bases and J by 8 bases, leaving 20 bases between them. Germline lookup yields CDR1 DFQATT and CDR2 SNEGSKA (reference sequence). The CDR3 sequence is CSALGLTDRDEQFF. The CDR3 coding sequence is TGCAGTGCCCTTGGACTAACCGATAGGGATGAGCAGTTCTTC.

The chain employs TRBV20-1 and TRBJ1-5, with D possibly being TRBD1 (5 bases). Deletions cut 6 bases from V and 1 base from J, with 10 bases between. The CDR3 runs 13 residues. Germline lookup yields CDR1 DFQATT and CDR2 SNEGSKA (reference sequence). The CDR3 loop reads CSAPGRSNQPQHF. The CDR3 nucleotides read TGCAGTGCACCGGGACGGAGCAATCAGCCCCAGCATTTT.

The gene calls are TRBV12-3 or TRBV12-4 and TRBJ2-5; 11 positions agree with TRBD1. The CDR3 runs 14 residues. V shed 6 bases and J 3 bases; nucleotides not matched to a gene: 3. The CDR3, as DNA: TGTGCCAGCAGGCGGACAGGGGGCAAAGAGACCCAGTACTTC. It is translated as CASRRTGGKETQYF.

The chain joins TRBV6-5 to TRBJ2-5; 10 nucleotides agree with TRBD2. The CDR3 extends over 15 amino acids. Germline V gene data show CDR1 as MNHEY and CDR2 as SVGAGI. The junction had 16 bases not matched to a gene; V was cut back by 7 bases and J by 11 bases. CDR3 in DNA: TGTGCCAGCACTCCGGGGGTAGCGGGAGGAATTGAGCAGTACTTC. As protein: CASTPGVAGGIEQYF.

The gene calls are TRBV2 and TRBJ2-4; D is uncertain. CDR3 length: 15 residues. Germline V CDR1 and CDR2: SNHLY, FYNNEI. V lost 1 base and J 0 bases, leaving 7 bases between the germline ends. CDR3 nucleotide sequence: TGTGCCAGCAGTGAAGAACAGCTAGCCAAAAACATTCAGTACTTC. Translated, it gives CASSEEQLAKNIQYF.

The table lists this clonotype with a few counts. J is TRBJ2-3 and V is TRBV13, with D perhaps TRBD1 or TRBD2 (7 bases each). The V end was cut by 5 bases, the J end by 5 bases, with 11 bases between. The CDR3 is made up of 13 amino acids. Germline V gene sequence: CDR1 PRHDT, CDR2 FYEKMQ (reference sequence). In nucleotides, the CDR3 is TGTGCCAGCAGCCCAGGGGGGGTAGATACGCAGTATTTT. It codes for CASSPGGVDTQYF. The variable domain in full, completed from reference TRBV13 and TRBJ2-3, reads AAGVIQSPRHLIKEKRETATLKCYPIPRHDTVYWYQQGPGQDPQFLISFYEKMQSDKGSIPDRFSAQQFSDYHSELNMSSLELGDSALYFCASSPGGVDTQYFGPGTRLTVL.

This rearrangement joins TRBV7-8 to TRBJ2-5; D remains unclear. Trimming stripped 6 bases from V and 1 base from J, with 15 bases between. Germline CDR1 SGHVS, CDR2 FQNEAQ. This CDR3 is 15 amino acids long. For the CDR3, the DNA is TGTGCCAGCAGTACAAATCGAGGCCGCCAAGAGACCCAGTACTTC. It translates to CASSTNRGRQETQYF.

This clonotype came up many times. This sequence joins TRBV5-1 and TRBJ2-5; 7 bases are a match to TRBD2. CDR1 and CDR2 from the germline V gene are SGHRS and YFSETQ. Trimming at V came to 4 bases and at J to 3 bases, leaving 6 bases not matched to a gene. The CDR3 is 14 amino acids. This CDR3 reads CASSQGLAEETQYF. CDR3 coding DNA: TGCGCCAGCAGCCAAGGGCTAGCGGAAGAGACCCAGTACTTC.

Concerning this clonotype itself: A much larger clone is a single base away; this may be a read error. This rearrangement joins TRBV27 to TRBJ2-7; D is perhaps TRBD1 (5 bases). Deletions cut 8 bases from V and 2 bases from J, with 19 bases between. The CDR3 loop spans 15 amino acids. Germline lookup yields CDR1 MNHEY and CDR2 SMNVEV (reference sequence). Here the CDR3 DNA reads TGTGCCAGCGAAGACCATCAAGACAGACCCTACGAGCAGTACTTC. It encodes CASEDHQDRPYEQYF.

To note about this clonotype: The junction differs from germline at one of its ends, possibly a read error. The rearrangement links TRBV20-1 to TRBJ2-1, with 10 bases that match TRBD2. Germline assignment: CDR1 DFQATT and CDR2 SNEGSKA (reference sequence). This CDR3 contains 19 residues. CDR3 loop: CSAPRTGSSGRSSYNEQFF. CDR3 sequence (DNA): TGTAGTGCCCCTCGGACAGGGTCTAGCGGGAGAAGCTCCTACAATGAGCAGTTCTTC.

The chain recombines TRBV4-1 with TRBJ2-7; 9 bases map to TRBD2. J was trimmed by 7 bases and V by 4 bases; bases with no gene match: 14. CDR3 size: 16 residues. Germline assignment: CDR1 MGHRA and CDR2 YSYEKL. CDR3 sequence reads: CASSLSVSGSAREQYF. The CDR3 coding sequence is TGCGCCAGCAGCCTCAGTGTTAGCGGGAGTGCGCGGGAGCAGTACTTC.

The chain recombines TRBV6-1 with TRBJ2-1; D not resolved. Looked up from germline, CDR1 is MNHNS and CDR2 is SASEGT. The ends were cut back, 10 bases at V and 8 bases at J, with 21 bases in the middle. There are 14 residues in the CDR3. The CDR3 nucleotides are TGTGCCACCCAGCGCCCCCGTCCCCCCTATGAGCAGTTCTTC. Translation: CATQRPRPPYEQFF.

V and J are TRBV24-1 and TRBJ1-5, with 7 positions matching TRBD1. CDR1 KGHDR and CDR2 SFDVKD come from the germline V gene. The CDR3 consists of 16 residues. V dropped 3 bases and J dropped 4; count of bases not matched to a gene: 8. Here the CDR3 DNA reads TGTGCCACCAGTGATCCCCGGGACAGCGATAATCAGCCCCAGCATTTT. It is translated as CATSDPRDSDNQPQHF.

The chain uses TRBV4-1 and TRBJ2-2; 7 bases are shared with TRBD1. This CDR3 has 14 residues. Germline V lookup: CDR1 MGHRA, CDR2 YSYEKL. Germline trimming cut 6 bases from V and 6 bases from J; bases unmatched to any gene: 7. CDR3 bases: TGCGCCAGCAGTCGGGACAGTGGGTCCGGGGAGCTGTTTTTT. It is translated as CASSRDSGSGELFF.

The chain links TRBV5-1 to TRBJ2-1, with D unresolved. V dropped 0 bases and J dropped 8 bases, with 15 bases sitting between them. Germline V gives CDR1 SGHRS, CDR2 YFSETQ. The CDR3 loop spans 15 amino acids. The CDR3 DNA reads as TGCGCCAGCAGCTTGGCACCCCCTATGGGATATGAGCAGTTCTTC. Its translation: CASSLAPPMGYEQFF.

The chain employs TRBV27 and TRBJ2-7; TRBD2 matches at 10 bases. The germline gives CDR1 MNHEY, CDR2 SMNVEV (reference sequence). The CDR3 has 17 amino acids. V lost 1 base to trimming and J lost 0 bases; unmatched junction nucleotides: 6. The CDR3 nucleotides read TGTGCCAGCAGTTTATTGGGCCCTAGCGGGGGCTCCTACGAGCAGTACTTC. Its translation is CASSLLGPSGGSYEQYF.

This clonotype was counted between two and nine times. The V gene is TRBV2, the J gene TRBJ2-1, with 9 bases lining up with TRBD2. Trimming at V came to 7 bases and at J to 4 bases, leaving 8 bases not matched to a gene. This CDR3 is built from 15 residues. In germline, CDR1 is SNHLY, CDR2 FYNNEI. CDR3 residues: CASKQETSGYNEQFF. The CDR3 nucleotides read TGTGCCAGCAAGCAAGAGACTAGCGGTTACAATGAGCAGTTCTTC.